This T cell receptor beta chain is from a study of shared clonotypes between healthy human individuals. The germline CDR1 and CDR2 sequences are MNHEY and SMNVEV (reference sequence). V lost 3 bases and J 2 bases, leaving 8 bases between the germline ends. The CDR3 extends over 14 amino acids. Clones were read by immunoSEQ multiplex PCR, and TCRdb kept only the in-frame ones, dropping some. Of around 2.1 million clones listed, approximately 96% are singletons. Sequenced: naive CD4+ T cells sorted from blood. Subset indicated: CD45RA+ positively selected. The sequence came from a man younger than 35 in good health. The chain recombines TRBV27 with TRBJ2-4; D is possibly TRBD1 (6 bases). The CDR3 coding sequence is TGTGCCAGCAGTTTTCAGGGGTCCAAAAACATTCAGTACTTC. Its protein is CASSFQGSKNIQYF.